A selection of T cell receptor beta chains follows, all from one sample in a study of cytomegalovirus exposure and HLA in healthy donors. Clones were read by immunoSEQ multiplex PCR, and TCRdb kept only the in-frame ones, dropping some. The sample consists of under 200,000 clones, roughly four fifths of them appearing once. The sample consisted of PBMCs. Receptors originate from a woman aged 18-29 years in good health and CMV-seronegative. Each CDR3 is given with its conserved first and last residue. The D gene is left open where the match is weak. Only some rows state a clone size, as once, few, many or a class for expanded clones.

clone_size j_call v_call d_call cdr3_nt cdr3_aa
NA TRBJ2-3 TRBV7-8 TRBD1 TGTGCCAGCAGCTTGCCCGCCTCCCGGGACAGTGCCACAGATACGCAGTATTTT CASSLPASRDSATDTQYF
NA TRBJ2-5 TRBV6-5 NA TGTGCCAGCAGTTACCGCGGCCCGAAAGAGACCCAGTACTTC CASSYRGPKETQYF
NA TRBJ2-1 TRBV13 TRBD2 TGTGCCAGCAGCTTAGGGCGACTAGCGGGAGGGGAAGAGCAGTTCTTC CASSLGRLAGGEEQFF
NA TRBJ2-7 TRBV5-6 NA TGTGCCAGCAGCTTGTACAGGAGCTACGAGCAGTACTTC CASSLYRSYEQYF
NA TRBJ2-1 TRBV27 NA TGTGCCAGCAGTTTGTTAGGGGGTGTGGATGAGCAGTTCTTC CASSLLGGVDEQFF
NA TRBJ2-7 TRBV7-3 NA TGTGCCAGCAGCTTTGGGGCCCCCTACGAGCAGTACTTC CASSFGAPYEQYF
NA TRBJ2-7 TRBV6-5 TRBD1 TGTGCCAGCAGCCCCGACAGGGGTTCCTACGAGCAGTACTTC CASSPDRGSYEQYF
NA TRBJ1-5 TRBV28 NA TGTGCCAGCAGTTCGGACACGGCGGGCAATCAGCCCCAGCATTTT CASSSDTAGNQPQHF
NA TRBJ1-1 TRBV28 NA TGTGCCAGCAGTCGGACATACATGAACACTGAAGCTTTCTTT CASSRTYMNTEAFF
NA TRBJ2-1 TRBV18 NA TGTGCCAGCTCACCATTCCTAGGGAGGAAGAATGAGCAGTTCTTC CASSPFLGRKNEQFF
once TRBJ2-3 TRBV7-9 NA TGTGCCAGCAGCTTTATCCCAGATACGCAGTATTTT CASSFIPDTQYF
NA TRBJ2-3 TRBV28 NA TGTGCCAGCAGTTTACTTTCAGATACGCAGTATTTT CASSLLSDTQYF
NA TRBJ1-5 TRBV6-1 NA TGTGCCAGCAGTGAAGTTTTGGCGGGACTAGCGGATCAGCCCCAGCATTTT CASSEVLAGLADQPQHF
NA TRBJ2-1 TRBV5-8 NA TGTGCCAGCAGCTTGGGTACTGGACAGAGCCTTAGCAATGAGCAGTTCTTC CASSLGTGQSLSNEQFF
few TRBJ2-7 TRBV7-2 NA TGTGCCAGCAGCCACGGCTCCTACGAGCAGTACTTC CASSHGSYEQYF
few TRBJ1-2 TRBV28 NA TGTGCCAGCGGATCAATACAGGGATATGGCTACACCTTC CASGSIQGYGYTF
NA TRBJ2-7 TRBV6-5 TRBD2 TGTGCCAGCAGCTCCCTAGCGGGAACCTACGAGCAGTACTTC CASSSLAGTYEQYF
few TRBJ2-7 TRBV15 TRBD2 TGTGCCACCAGCAGAGAAGTAGCGGGGTCCTACGAGCAGTACTTC CATSREVAGSYEQYF
NA TRBJ2-3 TRBV6-1 NA TGTGCCAGCAGTGAAGCGGGAGGACTTGCAGATACGCAGTATTTT CASSEAGGLADTQYF
once TRBJ2-7 TRBV29-1 TRBD1 TGCAGCGTATACGGGACAGCGACCTACGAGCAGTACTTC CSVYGTATYEQYF
NA TRBJ1-2 TRBV6-5 NA TGTGCCAGCAGCCCCAATGGGGGGGAGGCTGGCTACACCTTC CASSPNGGEAGYTF
NA TRBJ2-5 TRBV12-2 NA TGTGCAAGTCGCTCTGGGCCCGCGGGGGCCGAACGAGAGACCCAGTACTTC CASRSGPAGAERETQYF
NA TRBJ2-1 TRBV9 TRBD2 TGTGCCAGCAGCGTAGGGGGAGGGGCGGGCACCTACAATGAGCAGTTCTTC CASSVGGGAGTYNEQFF
NA TRBJ2-1 TRBV19 TRBD2 TGTGCCAGCGATCCCTCGGGGCTAGCGGGACCCAATGAGCAGTTCTTC CASDPSGLAGPNEQFF
once TRBJ1-2 TRBV18 TRBD1 TGTGCCAGCTCACCGACAGGGGGCAACTATGGCTACACCTTC CASSPTGGNYGYTF
NA TRBJ2-5 TRBV7-9 NA TGTGCCAGCAGCCACTCATTGACAGGCCTCCAAGAGACCCAGTACTTC CASSHSLTGLQETQYF
few TRBJ1-1 TRBV5-6 NA TGTGCCAGCAGCTTTGCGGAAAGCACTGAAGCTTTCTTT CASSFAESTEAFF
NA TRBJ2-7 TRBV27 TRBD2 TGTGCCAGCAGTTTAGGGACTAGCGGGAGCTACGAGCAGTACTTC CASSLGTSGSYEQYF
NA TRBJ2-5 TRBV28 NA TGTGCCAGCGGGTCGACATGGCCTAAGGCGGAGACCCAGTACTTC CASGSTWPKAETQYF
NA TRBJ2-5 TRBV5-1 TRBD2 TGCGCCAGCAGCTTCCTTGCGGGAGAGTTCGGTGGAGAGACCCAGTACTTC CASSFLAGEFGGETQYF
NA TRBJ2-5 TRBV5-1 TRBD2 TGCGCCAGCAGCTTGTCAGGCGGGGGAATTCAAGAGACCCAGTACTTC CASSLSGGGIQETQYF
NA TRBJ1-1 TRBV21-1 NA TGTGCCAGCAGCAAGGGCAGGGGTGCGAACACTGAAGCTTTCTTT CASSKGRGANTEAFF
NA TRBJ2-7 TRBV6-5 TRBD1 TGTGCCAGCAGCCGGGGACAGGGGGGGAACGAGCAGTACTTC CASSRGQGGNEQYF
NA TRBJ1-5 TRBV7-8 NA TGTGCCAGCAGCATCGCAGGGGGCAATCAGCCCCAGCATTTT CASSIAGGNQPQHF
NA TRBJ2-7 TRBV6-1 NA TGTGCCAGCAGTGGCGATGAGGCTAGCGCGTCCTACGAGCAGTACTTC CASSGDEASASYEQYF
once TRBJ1-1 TRBV7-2 NA TGTGCCAGCAGCCTCTATATGCCAGGGGAAGGCACTGAAGCTTTCTTT CASSLYMPGEGTEAFF
NA TRBJ2-5 TRBV5-1 NA TGCGCCAGCAGCTTGGGCCCAGGAGGCGAGACCCAGTACTTC CASSLGPGGETQYF
NA TRBJ2-2 TRBV25-1 TRBD2 TGTGCCAGCAGTGAACCCGGGAGGGGGACCGGGGAGCTGTTTTTT CASSEPGRGTGELFF
NA TRBJ2-1 TRBV14 TRBD1 TGTGCCAGCAGCCACCGATGGTATGGACAGGCGGGTTTGGGGGAGCAGTTCTTC CASSHRWYGQAGLGEQFF
NA TRBJ2-7 TRBV10-2 TRBD2 TGCGCCAGCAGCGCCGGGACTAGTCCCTACGAGCAGTACTTC CASSAGTSPYEQYF
few TRBJ2-7 TRBV7-9 TRBD2 TGTGCCAGCAGCGTAGCGGGAGTGGACGAGCAGTACTTC CASSVAGVDEQYF
NA TRBJ1-6 TRBV27 NA TGTGCCAGCAGGGACCCAGGGGCCCACCGACCCCTCCACTTT CASRDPGAHRPLHF
NA TRBJ1-5 TRBV28 NA TGTGCCAGCAGCTCGCCCGGGGGTAGCAATCAGCCCCAGCATTTT CASSSPGGSNQPQHF
NA TRBJ2-5 TRBV7-9 NA TGTGCCAGCAGCTTGGGGGGAAGGACCCAGTACTTC CASSLGGRTQYF
NA TRBJ1-2 TRBV11-2 NA TGTGCCAGCACCGGTAGGGGACTTAGATATGGCTACACCTTC CASTGRGLRYGYTF
NA TRBJ2-5 TRBV19 TRBD2 TGTGCCAGAAAGGGACTAGCGGGAAAAGAGACCCAGTACTTC CARKGLAGKETQYF
NA TRBJ2-7 TRBV29-1 NA TGCAGCGTTGAAGATCTCGGCAGGGGCCACGAGCAGTACTTC CSVEDLGRGHEQYF
NA TRBJ2-1 TRBV7-9 TRBD2 TGTGCCAGCGGACTAGGCCCCTACAATGAGCAGTTCTTC CASGLGPYNEQFF
NA TRBJ1-2 TRBV2 TRBD1 TGTGCCAGCACCGGGACAGATGGCTACACCTTC CASTGTDGYTF
NA TRBJ2-5 TRBV11-1 NA TGTGCCAGCAGCTTAGAACTGCAAGAGACCCAGTACTTC CASSLELQETQYF
NA TRBJ1-5 TRBV27 NA TGTGCCAGCAGTTTATCCGGTTATTCTTGGGCGTCTTTGAATCAGCCCCAGCATTTT CASSLSGYSWASLNQPQHF
NA TRBJ2-1 TRBV9 TRBD2 TGTGCCAGCAGCGAAAGCGGGGGGGCCTACAATGAGCAGTTCTTC CASSESGGAYNEQFF
NA TRBJ2-2 TRBV5-1 TRBD1 TGCGCCAGCAGCTTGACAGGGGAAGACACCGGGGAGCTGTTTTTT CASSLTGEDTGELFF
few TRBJ1-6 TRBV7-6 NA TGTGCCAGCAGCTTCTCCATCTCAGGGCGAGGTGATAATTCACCCCTCCACTTT CASSFSISGRGDNSPLHF
NA TRBJ1-3 TRBV28 NA TGTGCCAGCAGTCCCCTGGGGGGAGACCCTGGAAACACCATATATTTT CASSPLGGDPGNTIYF